A single sample gave rise to the 10 T cell receptor beta chains below, sequenced in a study of blood T cell repertoires in COVID-19. Measured with immunoSEQ multiplex PCR; TCRdb has only the in-frame clones, and not every one. The sample records 150,000 to 200,000 clones, approximately 88% being singletons. Specimen: peripheral blood. The receptor set was obtained from a woman aged 40 to 55 with COVID-19, enrolled during active disease.

This rearrangement joins TRBV27 to TRBJ2-7; 10 positions match TRBD2. The junction had 2 bases not matched to a gene; V was cut back by 0 bases and J by 3 bases. The CDR3 is 15 amino acids. The germline CDR1 and CDR2 sequences are MNHEY and SMNVEV (reference sequence). The CDR3 DNA sequence: TGTGCCAGCAGTTTATCCAGCGGGAGGGTCTACGAGCAGTACTTC. Translated, it gives CASSLSSGRVYEQYF.

This rearrangement joins TRBV29-1 to TRBJ1-6, with D tentatively TRBD1 (5 bases). CDR1 SQVTM and CDR2 ANQGSEA come from the germline V gene. The CDR3 spans 15 residues. CDR3 in amino acids: CPRRQSCSYNSPLHF. In DNA, the CDR3 is TGCCCGCGGAGACAGTCTTGCTCCTATAATTCACCCCTCCACTTT.

This chain links TRBV2 with TRBJ2-1; 8 bases align to TRBD2. The CDR3 runs to 16 residues. Germline CDR1 and CDR2: SNHLY and FYNNEI. V shed 6 bases, J shed 10 bases, and the junction held 17 bases outside the gene matches. The CDR3 region is CASRGGFGLAGGEQFF. The CDR3 DNA follows: TGTGCCAGCAGAGGAGGGTTCGGACTAGCCGGGGGGGAGCAGTTCTTC.

The V call is TRBV5-8, the J call TRBJ1-5; D is unclear. The V and J ends lost 1 base and 0 bases respectively, with 14 bases between them. This CDR3 is 17 amino acids long. Germline V CDR1 and CDR2: SGHTS, YDEGEE. CDR3: CASSLFLTAYSNQPQHF. CDR3 nucleotide sequence: TGTGCCAGCAGCTTGTTTCTTACAGCTTATAGCAATCAGCCCCAGCATTTT.

J is TRBJ1-2 and V is TRBV5-1, with 9 bases lining up with TRBD1. This CDR3 is built from 15 residues. V lost 9 bases, J lost 6 bases, and 15 bases stayed unmatched. CDR1 is SGHRS, CDR2 YFSETQ, per germline. This CDR3 is CATAKGGQGTDGYTF. CDR3 coding DNA: TGCGCCACCGCTAAAGGTGGACAGGGGACAGATGGCTACACCTTC.

The chain recombines TRBV11-2 with TRBJ1-2; no firm D call. The CDR3 length is 12 residues. V was shortened by 1 base and J by 10 bases, with 10 bases between the two germline ends. CDR1 and CDR2 from the germline V gene are SGHAT and FQNNGV. In DNA, the CDR3 is TGTGCCAGCAGCTTAGTAGGCACAGTCTACACCTTC. It translates to CASSLVGTVYTF.

V usage is TRBV4-2 and J usage is TRBJ2-2; D call uncertain. The V end was cut by 1 base, the J end by 2 bases, with 11 bases between. CDR1 LGHNA and CDR2 YNFKEQ come from the germline V gene. The CDR3 spans 16 residues. CDR3 bases: TGTGCCAGCAGCCAAGGGGCAGGTACAAACACCGGGGAGCTGTTTTTT. Encoded protein: CASSQGAGTNTGELFF.

A single count supports this clone. V usage is TRBV5-1 and J usage is TRBJ2-2; 7 bases line up with TRBD2. Germline CDR1 reads SGHRS; CDR2 reads YFSETQ. Unmatched junction bases numbered 8, after V lost 0 bases and J lost 0 bases. The CDR3 extends over 18 amino acids. The CDR3, as DNA: TGCGCCAGCAGCTTGGTGGGTAGCGGGCCCGCGAACACCGGGGAGCTGTTTTTT. It yields the protein CASSLVGSGPANTGELFF.

The rearrangement joins TRBV18 to TRBJ2-1; TRBD1 is a possible D gene (6 bases). CDR3 length equals 14 residues. Trimming left V 6 bases short and J 4 bases short, with 13 bases between. Germline V gene sequence: CDR1 KGHSH, CDR2 LQKENI. The CDR3 protein is CASSTGQQYNEQFF. In DNA form, the CDR3 reads TGTGCCAGCTCGACCGGACAGCAATACAATGAGCAGTTCTTC.

This clone has a handful of counts. As the CDR3 is not closed by the conserved phenylalanine or tryptophan, this likely results from a read error. No DNA is shown, since the ends of the CDR3 on it are uncertain; the CDR3 is the one TCRdb lists. V usage is TRBV2 and J usage is TRBJ2-7; TRBD2 was called by the table and not checked on the DNA. The germline gives CDR1 SNHLY, CDR2 FYNNEI. The CDR3 length is 11 residues, termini included. CDR3 region: CASTGGRGGQL.